The 8 T cell receptor beta chains reported below all come from one sample, sequenced in a study of blood T cell repertoires in COVID-19. Sequencing was performed with immunoSEQ multiplex PCR; in TCRdb, only in-frame clones are kept and a portion is missing. The repertoire holds 150,000 or so clones, almost 90% seen once, with about 2.5% in the top ten. The sequenced sample consisted of peripheral blood. The source of these receptors is a human donor in a cohort sampled during active COVID-19.

This chain links TRBV5-4 with TRBJ1-2, with 7 bases identical to TRBD1. V shed 8 bases, J shed 5 bases, and the junction held 9 bases outside the gene matches. Germline CDR1 and CDR2: SGHNT and YYREEE (reference sequence). The CDR3 spans 13 residues. The CDR3, as DNA: TGTGCCAGTGGGGACAGTGGCTATTATGGCTACACCTTC. Translation: CASGDSGYYGYTF.

The chain couples TRBV6-5 to TRBJ1-2, with 9 bases identical to TRBD1. The CDR3 sequence is 14 residues long. Germline V gives CDR1 MNHEY, CDR2 SVGAGI. The junction had 6 bases not matched to a gene; V was cut back by 2 bases and J by 8 bases. CDR3 nucleotides: TGTGCCAGCAGTTACACCACAGGGGGCGGAGGCTACACCTTC. Its translation is CASSYTTGGGGYTF.

The rearrangement joins TRBV28 to TRBJ2-7, with D possibly being TRBD1 (6 bases). This CDR3 has 14 amino acids. V was clipped by 7 bases and J by 6 bases, with 19 bases between them. Germline CDR1 is MDHEN and CDR2 is SYDVKM. This CDR3 reads CASTTKGLGGEQYF. The CDR3 region has the DNA TGTGCCAGCACCACAAAGGGATTAGGGGGCGAGCAGTACTTC.

This clone was counted a single time. The gene calls are TRBV11-2 and TRBJ2-3; 11 positions match TRBD1. J gave up 9 bases and V 4 bases, and 6 bases lay outside the gene matches. Germline V gives CDR1 SGHAT, CDR2 FQNNGV. The CDR3 has 14 amino acids. DNA of the CDR3: TGTGCCAGCAGCTATGGGGACAGGGGGTACACGCAGTATTTT. This encodes CASSYGDRGYTQYF.

The V gene is TRBV5-1, the J gene TRBJ1-6, with D uncertain. The germline V gene encodes CDR1 SGHRS and CDR2 YFSETQ. With 5 bases removed from V and 0 bases from J, the gap between germline ends came to 9 bases. There are 15 residues in the CDR3. The CDR3 protein is CASSFGSSYNSPLHF. The CDR3 nucleotides are TGCGCCAGCAGTTTCGGGAGCTCCTATAATTCACCCCTCCACTTT.

This clone has more than one count but fewer than ten. J is TRBJ2-7 and V is TRBV9; TRBD2 is a possible D gene (5 bases). This CDR3 has 13 residues. CDR1 and CDR2 from the germline V gene are SGDLS and YYNGEE. V shed 3 bases and J shed 1 base, with 8 bases lying between them. DNA of the CDR3: TGTGCCAGCAGCGATGGGAGTTCCTACGAGCAGTACTTC. Amino acid sequence: CASSDGSSYEQYF.

V usage is TRBV11-2 and J usage is TRBJ1-1, with 8 positions matching TRBD1. The CDR3 length is 16 residues. J gave up 1 base and V 1 base, and 5 bases lay outside the gene matches. Per the germline V gene, CDR1 is SGHAT and CDR2 is FQNNGV. CDR3 protein: CASSLVFDRGNTEAFF. Here the CDR3 DNA reads TGTGCCAGCAGCTTAGTTTTCGACAGGGGGAACACTGAAGCTTTCTTT. The entire variable domain, with the rest obtained from reference TRBV11-2 and TRBJ1-1, is as follows: EAGVAQSPRYKIIEKRQSVAFWCNPISGHATLYWYQQILGQGPKLLIQFQNNGVVDDSQLPKDRFSAERLKGVDSTLKIQPAKLEDSAVYLCASSLVFDRGNTEAFFGQGTRLTVV.

The rearrangement links TRBV3-1 (or the pseudogene TRBV3-2) to TRBJ2-5; the match to TRBD1 covers 7 bases. The germline gives CDR1 LGHDT, CDR2 YNNKEL (reference sequence). The CDR3 contains 15 residues. The V gene end was trimmed by 1 base and the J gene end by 3 bases; junction bases not matched to a gene: 5. CDR3 DNA sequence: TGTGCCAGCAGCCAAGGACAGGGAGTCAAAGAGACCCAGTACTTC. Translating it yields CASSQGQGVKETQYF.